A single sample gave rise to the 20 T cell receptor beta chains below, sequenced in a study of follicular helper T cells after annual influenza vaccination. Time point described: 2014-2015 season, pre-vaccination. Generated by immunoSEQ multiplex PCR, the TCRdb table keeps only in-frame clones and is missing some. Of some 8,200 clones listed, 82% were seen once; the top ten hold about 1%. The source material was CXCR5+ CD38- circulating T follicular helper cells from blood, sampled on the day of influenza vaccination. Subset reported: circulating Tfh, non-naive CD4+CXCR5+PD-1+ (ICOS+CD38+ or ICOS-CD38-). Source of these receptors: an adult who received the influenza vaccine.

This chain uses TRBV7-9 with TRBJ1-2, with TRBD1 identical over 9 bases. Germline V gives CDR1 SEHNR, CDR2 FQNEAQ (reference sequence). V shed 1 base and J 8 bases; nucleotides not matched to a gene: 11. This CDR3 spans 16 amino acids. Written as DNA, the CDR3 is TGTGCCAGCAGCTTAGGGTCAGGGACAGGGATGAGAGGCTACACCTTC. It is translated as CASSLGSGTGMRGYTF.

This chain joins TRBV11-3 and TRBJ1-1; a possible D gene is TRBD1 (5 bases). The CDR3 contains 14 residues. Germline V gives CDR1 SGHNT, CDR2 YENEEA. Trimming stripped 5 bases from V and 1 base from J, with 11 bases between. CDR3 region: CASSLGQANTEAFF. CDR3 DNA: TGTGCCAGCAGCCTGGGGCAGGCGAACACTGAAGCTTTCTTT.

The chain combines TRBV19 with TRBJ2-2, with 10 bases matching TRBD1. This CDR3 contains 16 residues. Germline CDR1 LNHDA, CDR2 SQIVND (reference sequence). Trimming at V came to 6 bases and at J to 2 bases, leaving 6 bases not matched to a gene. DNA for the CDR3: TGTGCCAGTAGCCGGGACAGGGGAACTAACACCGGGGAGCTGTTTTTT. Its protein product is CASSRDRGTNTGELFF.

V is TRBV10-3 and J is TRBJ2-5; D may be TRBD1 or TRBD2 (6 bases each). Germline CDR1 reads ENHRY; CDR2 reads SYGVKD. V shed 0 bases and J shed 3 bases, with 8 bases lying between them. The CDR3 contains 14 residues. The CDR3 sequence is CAISESGGEETQYF. In nucleotides, the CDR3 is TGTGCCATCAGTGAGTCGGGGGGCGAAGAGACCCAGTACTTC.

The chain joins TRBV14 to TRBJ2-7; D possibly corresponds to TRBD2 (7 bases). Trimming stripped 1 base from V and 6 bases from J, with 13 bases between. Germline lookup yields CDR1 SGHDN and CDR2 FVKESK. The CDR3 spans 14 residues. CDR3 amino acids: CASSQVPGGGEQYF. DNA of the CDR3: TGTGCCAGCAGCCAAGTGCCGGGGGGCGGCGAGCAGTACTTC.

The chain joins TRBV9 to TRBJ2-3; 12 bases map to TRBD1. Germline CDR1 and CDR2: SGDLS and YYNGEE. This CDR3 contains 17 residues. V lost 5 bases and J lost 5; bases outside the gene matches: 12. The CDR3 nucleotides are TGTGCCAGCAGTCCCTTTTCCGGGACAGGGGGCTTAGATACGCAGTATTTT. Translation: CASSPFSGTGGLDTQYF.

The chain carries TRBV7-5 and TRBJ2-3; TRBD2 reflects the table's D call only, with no check against the DNA. TRBV7-5 is shown as a pseudogene. The CDR3 totals 17 residues. The CDR3 nucleotides are TGTGCCAGAAGCTTTACACCGCGGGGGACAAGCACAGATACGCAGTATTTT. Translated, it gives CARSFTPRGTSTDTQYF.

The chain couples TRBV16 to TRBJ2-5; 8 nucleotides match TRBD1. V shed 4 bases and J 4 bases; nucleotides not matched to a gene: 5. This CDR3 region has 14 residues. In germline, CDR1 is KGHSY, CDR2 FQNENV. The CDR3 here is CASSPGQGRETQYF. DNA for the CDR3: TGTGCCAGCAGCCCCGGACAGGGAAGAGAGACCCAGTACTTC.

The rearrangement links TRBV19 to TRBJ2-1, with 8 positions matching TRBD2. CDR1 and CDR2 from the germline V gene are LNHDA and SQIVND (reference sequence). The V segment lost 4 bases and the J segment 5 bases; nucleotides outside the gene matches: 10. The CDR3 extends over 16 amino acids. DNA of the CDR3: TGTGCCAGTAGTAAATGGGCGGGGGGCCGTCACAATGAGCAGTTCTTC. This sequence encodes CASSKWAGGRHNEQFF.

The CDR3 spells CASSTLSGPTWVTQYF. CDR3 DNA sequence: TGTGCCAGCAGCACACTCTCGGGACCGACTTGGGTGACCCAGTACTTC. The chain uses TRBV21-1 and TRBJ2-5. TRBV21-1 is a documented pseudogene. The CDR3 sequence is 16 residues long.

This clone is a singleton in its sample. This chain connects TRBV30 to TRBJ1-2; no clear D. Deletions cut 0 bases from V and 2 bases from J, with 7 bases between. The CDR3 extends over 13 amino acids. In germline, CDR1 is GTSNPN, CDR2 SVGIG (reference sequence). CDR3 residues: CAWSVSQNYGYTF. The CDR3 DNA is TGTGCCTGGAGTGTAAGTCAGAACTATGGCTACACCTTC.

The table lists this clone with a count of one. The chain is built from TRBV7-5 and TRBJ1-6; the table assigns TRBD1, which was not confirmed against the DNA. TRBV7-5 is flagged as a pseudogene. The CDR3 spans 15 residues. CDR3 coding DNA: TGTGCCAGCAGCTTGGGCCAGGGTTTAGAGTCACCCCTCCACTTT. Translation gives CASSLGQGLESPLHF.

CDR3 in amino acids: CAWRGGIHEQYF. CDR3 DNA: TGTGCCTGGAGGGGAGGGATCCACGAGCAGTACTTC. The chain links TRBV30 to TRBJ2-7, with 7 nucleotides matching TRBD2. From germline, CDR1 is GTSNPN and CDR2 SVGIG (reference sequence). With 3 bases clipped from V and 5 bases from J, the junction kept 4 bases outside the gene matches. The CDR3 covers 12 residues. The full variable domain, rest sourced from reference TRBV30 and TRBJ2-7, is SQTIHQWPATLVQPVGSPLSLECTVEGTSNPNLYWYRQAAGRGLQLLFYSVGIGQISSEVPQNLSASRPQDRQFILSSKKLLLSDSGFYLCAWRGGIHEQYFGPGTRLTVT.

The chain uses TRBV6-6 and TRBJ2-5, with 8 nucleotides matching TRBD1. The CDR3 is 15 amino acids. J lost 5 bases, V lost 0 bases, and 5 bases had no gene match. Germline CDR1 is MNHNY and CDR2 is SVGAGI (reference sequence). CDR3 sequence reads: CASSYSYRGVETQYF. The CDR3 bases are TGTGCCAGCAGTTACTCTTACAGGGGGGTTGAGACCCAGTACTTC.

The chain carries TRBV2 and TRBJ2-3; 11 positions agree with TRBD2. The CDR3 consists of 15 residues. Germline CDR1 and CDR2: SNHLY and FYNNEI. With V trimmed by 4 bases and J by 6 bases, 6 bases remained unmatched. As DNA, the CDR3 is TGTGCCAGCAGTGTGCTAGCGGGGGGAGGGGATACGCAGTATTTT. Translation: CASSVLAGGGDTQYF.

The chain carries TRBV7-6 and TRBJ1-5, with D unclear. Per germline, CDR1 SGHVS and CDR2 FNYEAQ. The V end lost 4 bases, the J end lost 4 bases, and 8 bases lay between the germline ends. The CDR3 totals 13 residues. The chain's CDR3 is CASSSYDNQPQHF. The DNA of the CDR3 is TGTGCCAGCAGCTCCTACGATAATCAGCCCCAGCATTTT.

This clone was recorded a few times. The CDR3 DNA is TGTGCCAGCAGCTCCCGACCCGGTATGGGGTACGAGCAGTACTTC. It codes for CASSSRPGMGYEQYF. This sequence joins TRBV7-9 and TRBJ2-7; D unresolved. Germline CDR1 reads SEHNR; CDR2 reads FQNEAQ (reference sequence). This CDR3 contains 15 residues. Trimming removed 4 bases at V and 4 bases at J, with 17 bases between.

This chain joins TRBV28 and TRBJ1-2; tentatively, D is TRBD1 (5 bases). Trimming stripped 6 bases from V and 4 bases from J, with 24 bases between. Germline V gives CDR1 MDHEN, CDR2 SYDVKM. The CDR3 is made up of 17 amino acids. The chain's CDR3 is CASSPTGAVPDFYGYTF. CDR3 nucleotides: TGTGCCAGCAGCCCTACCGGGGCAGTGCCAGACTTCTATGGCTACACCTTC.

The V gene is TRBV7-9, the J gene TRBJ1-2; TRBD1 agrees at 7 bases. Germline values: CDR1 SEHNR, CDR2 FQNEAQ (reference sequence). The trim removed 4 bases at V and 14 bases at J, leaving 7 bases unmatched. This CDR3 comprises 11 residues. Written as DNA, the CDR3 is TGTGCCAGCAGCTCGACCCCGGGACAGACCTTC. Translating it yields CASSSTPGQTF.

This clone was recorded a few times. This sequence joins TRBV7-2 and TRBJ1-5; TRBD1 agrees at 8 bases. The CDR3 has 17 amino acids. V lost 4 bases and J lost 5; bases outside the gene matches: 13. Germline CDR1 reads SGHTA; CDR2 reads FQGNSA. CDR3 region: CASSSQIRTGRDQPQHF. The CDR3 bases are TGTGCCAGCAGCTCTCAAATCAGGACAGGGCGTGATCAGCCCCAGCATTTT.